Listed below are T cell receptor beta chains from one sample, sequenced in a study of beta chain features in type 1 diabetes. The method was immunoSEQ multiplex PCR; TCRdb's version includes in-frame clones alone and lacks a portion of them. The sample shows more than 120,000 clones, about an eighth of them seen only once. Sequencing was performed on central memory CD4+ T cells from blood. The receptors originated from a young man with type 1 diabetes. Both conserved end residues are part of each CDR3. A D gene is named only where the DNA matches it firmly. Clone size is stated in some rows and not others, as once, few, many or a class when expanded.

.	TRBV7-8	TRBD2	TRBJ2-3	TGTGCCAGCAGCTTACTGTTGTCTAGCGGGGGGGCCTCAGATACGCAGTATTTT	CASSLLLSSGGASDTQYF
.	TRBV11-2	.	TRBJ2-3	TGTGCCAGCAGCTCCCAGACTGCAGATACGCAGTATTTT	CASSSQTADTQYF
few	TRBV6-1	.	TRBJ2-3	TGTGCCAGCAGTGAAGTGGGGGGGCAAGATACGCAGTATTTT	CASSEVGGQDTQYF
.	TRBV29-1	.	TRBJ1-2	TGCAGCGTTGAAGGGACAGCCTATGGCTACACCTTC	CSVEGTAYGYTF
.	TRBV29-1	.	TRBJ2-5	TGCAGCGTTGAGCCTTCATTTGCGCAAGAGACCCAGTACTTC	CSVEPSFAQETQYF
.	TRBV11-3	.	TRBJ2-1	TGTGCCAGCAGCTTAGATCTGAACTACAATGAGCAGTTCTTC	CASSLDLNYNEQFF
few	TRBV4-1	TRBD2	TRBJ2-1	TGCGCCAGCAGCCAAGATCGAGGGACTAGAGAGTTCTTC	CASSQDRGTREFF
.	TRBV28	.	TRBJ1-1	TGTGCCAGCAGTTCCCCCGGAGCGGGGTGGGAAGCTTTCTTT	CASSSPGAGWEAFF
few	TRBV5-4	.	TRBJ2-3	TGTGCCAGCAGCTTTGAGGATACGCAGTATTTT	CASSFEDTQYF
.	TRBV10-1	.	TRBJ2-5	TGCGCCAGCAGTGAGTCCCGGGTTCAAGAGACCCAGTACTTC	CASSESRVQETQYF
.	TRBV7-9	TRBD1	TRBJ1-2	TGTGCCAGCAGCCAAACAGGGGGCTATGGCTACACCTTC	CASSQTGGYGYTF
many	TRBV30	TRBD2	TRBJ2-2	TGTGCCTGGAACACCGGGACTAGGATTAGGACCGGGGAGCTGTTTTTT	CAWNTGTRIRTGELFF
.	TRBV19	.	TRBJ2-1	TGTGCCAGTATCGCAGCGGGCACAGGGGTGGATGAGCAGTTCTTC	CASIAAGTGVDEQFF
few	TRBV4-1	.	TRBJ2-1	TGCGCCAGCAGCCAAGTTCCAGGGCCTAGGGGGTTCTTC	CASSQVPGPRGFF
.	TRBV14	.	TRBJ1-2	TGTGCCAGCAGCCAAGTTCGGAATGGCTACACCTTC	CASSQVRNGYTF
.	TRBV18	.	TRBJ1-1	TGTGCCAGCTCACCACGGCGGGCGGGGAACACTGAAGCTTTCTTT	CASSPRRAGNTEAFF
.	TRBV5-1	.	TRBJ2-7	TGCGCCAGCAGCTGGCCAGGGCAGAGGTACGAGCAGTACTTC	CASSWPGQRYEQYF
many	TRBV5-4	.	TRBJ1-2	TGTGCCAGCAGCTTTACAGGCTATGGCTACACCTTC	CASSFTGYGYTF
.	TRBV9	TRBD2	TRBJ2-3	TGTGCCAGCAGTGAAAGGACTAGCGGGGGGGCCGGCACAGATACGCAGTATTTT	CASSERTSGGAGTDTQYF
many	TRBV4-2	.	TRBJ2-3	TGTGCCAGCAGCCCCGAGCGTGGCGGGCCCACAGATACGCAGTATTTT	CASSPERGGPTDTQYF
.	TRBV18	.	TRBJ1-5	TGTGCCAGCTCCTCCACCCGGGGGGGAGCGGATCAGCCCCAGCATTTT	CASSSTRGGADQPQHF
.	TRBV6-4	TRBD1	TRBJ1-1	TGTGCCAGCAGTGCACAACCGGGACAGATGAACACTGAAGCTTTCTTT	CASSAQPGQMNTEAFF
few	TRBV6-5	.	TRBJ1-1	TGTGCCAGCAGTTATTCTAACACTTTGAACACTGAAGCTTTCTTT	CASSYSNTLNTEAFF
few	TRBV11-2	.	TRBJ2-5	TGTGCCAGCAGCTTAGGGGGGCAGGAGTACTTC	CASSLGGQEYF
many	TRBV6-5	.	TRBJ1-6	TGTGCCAGCAGTTACTCGGGGGGATACTTAGATTCACCCCTCCACTTT	CASSYSGGYLDSPLHF
.	TRBV28	.	TRBJ1-4	TGTGCCAGCAGTTTTTATGGGGGTAGTAATGAAAAACTGTTTTTT	CASSFYGGSNEKLFF
few	TRBV7-9	TRBD1	TRBJ2-5	TGTGCCAGCAGCCGGGACAGGAGGTACCAAGAGACCCAGTACTTC	CASSRDRRYQETQYF
few	TRBV7-9	.	TRBJ1-1	TGTGCCAGCAGCTTACCTGTGGAAGTGGAAGCTTTCTTT	CASSLPVEVEAFF
few	TRBV7-2	.	TRBJ2-7	TGTGCCAGCAGCTTAGGACATTTCGAGCAGTACTTC	CASSLGHFEQYF
.	TRBV5-1	.	TRBJ2-1	TGCGCCAGCAGCCTACCTAAACAGGGGGGACTAGGCAATGAGCAGTTCTTC	CASSLPKQGGLGNEQFF
.	TRBV11-2	.	TRBJ2-7	TGTGCCAGCAGCACCGACAGAAATGTCGAGCAGTACTTC	CASSTDRNVEQYF
.	TRBV9	.	TRBJ1-6	TGTGCCAGCGGTTCACCCCTCCACTTT	CASGSPLHF
many	TRBV30	.	TRBJ2-1	TGTGCCTGGGCATCGACTCTATTCGGTAATGAGCAGTTCTTC	CAWASTLFGNEQFF
few	TRBV4-1	.	TRBJ1-1	TGCGCCAGCAGCCAAGCTCGAGCGGGGAACACTGAAGCTTTCTTT	CASSQARAGNTEAFF
many	TRBV30	.	TRBJ1-2	TGTGCCTGGAGTGTAGCTGGCTATGGCTACACCTTC	CAWSVAGYGYTF
few	TRBV28	.	TRBJ1-3	TGTGCCAGCACCGTAGGAGGGACTGGAAACACCATATATTTT	CASTVGGTGNTIYF
.	TRBV7-9	.	TRBJ2-4	TGTGCCAGCAGCTTAGCGGGGGGAGCCAAAAACATTCAGTACTTC	CASSLAGGAKNIQYF
.	TRBV5-4	.	TRBJ1-4	TGTGCCAGCAGCTTGGTTGGGGACGCCACAGAAAAACTGTTTTTT	CASSLVGDATEKLFF
few	TRBV7-9	TRBD1	TRBJ2-7	TGTGCCAGCAGCGTGACAGGGGGCGGCTACGAGCAGTACTTC	CASSVTGGGYEQYF
few	TRBV28	.	TRBJ2-2	TGTGCCAGCAGTCTCTCACACGGGGAGCTGTTTTTT	CASSLSHGELFF
few	TRBV25-1	TRBD2	TRBJ2-3	TGTGCCAGCAGTGAAAGGAAAGAGGGACTAGCTTGGACAGATACGCAGTATTTT	CASSERKEGLAWTDTQYF
few	TRBV5-1	.	TRBJ2-5	TGCGCCAGCAGCTTGGACGGCGACGAAGAGACCCAGTACTTC	CASSLDGDEETQYF
few	TRBV7-9	TRBD2	TRBJ2-3	TGTGCCAGCAGCACAGGACTAGCGGGGTCAGATACGCAGTATTTT	CASSTGLAGSDTQYF
few	TRBV28	TRBD2	TRBJ2-7	TGTGCCAGCGGACTAGCGGGCTACGAGCAGTACTTC	CASGLAGYEQYF
few	TRBV5-1	.	TRBJ2-6	TGCGCCAGCAGCTTGGCGGACAGCTCTGGGGCCAACGTCCTGACTTTC	CASSLADSSGANVLTF
few	TRBV6-6	.	TRBJ2-3	TGTGCCAGCAGCCCAACTAGTTATACGCAGTATTTT	CASSPTSYTQYF
.	TRBV7-3	TRBD1	TRBJ1-2	TGTGCCAGCAGCTTAATGGGGACAGGGGACGGCTACACCTTC	CASSLMGTGDGYTF
few	TRBV5-6	.	TRBJ1-3	TGTGCCAGCAGCTTGTCCGGGGCCAGAAACACCATATATTTT	CASSLSGARNTIYF
few	TRBV30	.	TRBJ1-1	TGTGCCTGGAGGTTGTTACAGGCGGGAGCTTTCTTT	CAWRLLQAGAFF
.	TRBV25-1	TRBD1	TRBJ2-7	TGTGCCAGCAGTGGGACAGGTTCCTACGAGCAGTACTTC	CASSGTGSYEQYF
.	TRBV18	.	TRBJ1-5	TGTGCCAGCTCACAGGGGTCGGAACAGCCCCAGCATTTT	CASSQGSEQPQHF
few	TRBV30	.	TRBJ1-1	TGTGCCTGGACCAGACACAACACTGAAGCTTTCTTT	CAWTRHNTEAFF
many	TRBV9	.	TRBJ2-5	TGTGCCAGCAGCGCGGGTTTAGCCCAAGAGACCCAGTACTTC	CASSAGLAQETQYF
few	TRBV7-2	.	TRBJ2-3	TGTGCCAGCAGCTTAGGAGGTCGCCCCCCCCGTACGCAGTATTTT	CASSLGGRPPRTQYF